These 15 T cell receptor beta chains were sequenced from one sample in a study of CXCR3-negative and CXCR3-positive naive CD8 T cells. TRB cDNA libraries were made by UMI-labeled 5' RACE. TCRdb re-analyzed the 5' RACE reads; it lists each CDR3 protein once, without DNA. The table lists over 100,000 distinct CDR3 sequences. The sample consisted of naive CXCR3- CD8+ T cells from blood. Subset here: CD45RO-CCR7+CD27+CD95- naive CD8+ T cells lacking CXCR3 (TNR3-). Receptors originate from a human donor in good health. Some clones in this sample may be carry-over from other donors' samples.

CDR3 in amino acids: CASSPNTGVGTQYF. J is TRBJ2-3 and V is TRBV11-3; TCRdb returns TRBD1, unconfirmable since there is no DNA. The CDR3 loop spans 14 amino acids. Germline lookup yields CDR1 SGHNT and CDR2 YENEEA.

The chain employs TRBV27 and TRBJ2-3; the TRBD1 assignment by TCRdb is unverifiable without DNA. Germline CDR1 MNHEY, CDR2 SMNVEV (reference sequence). The CDR3 sequence is 15 residues long. Here the CDR3 reads CASSSQAWGTDTQYF.

The chain carries TRBV7-9 and TRBJ2-1; the TCRdb call, TRBD2, lacks DNA for checking. CDR1 and CDR2 (germline): SEHNR, FQNEAQ (reference sequence). CDR3 length: 15 residues. The CDR3 loop is CASSFRLAVYNEQFF.

The chain carries TRBV4-1 and TRBJ1-2; TCRdb proposes TRBD1, but this gene call is untestable without DNA. The germline V gene encodes CDR1 MGHRA and CDR2 YSYEKL. CDR3 length equals 16 residues. CDR3 loop: CASSQDTAQGALGYTF.

The chain links TRBV7-2 to TRBJ2-3; the TCRdb D gene call, TRBD2, has no DNA to confirm it. This CDR3 spans 15 amino acids. CDR1 and CDR2 from the germline V gene are SGHTA and FQGNSA. CDR3 in amino acids: CASTLLAGGPDTQYF.

This chain's CDR3 is CASSLGDGSYEQYF. The chain carries TRBV5-1 and TRBJ2-7; lacking DNA, the TRBD1 call made by TCRdb goes unchecked. The CDR3 runs to 14 residues. Germline V CDR1 and CDR2: SGHRS, YFSETQ. Variable domain in full (rest from reference TRBV5-1 and TRBJ2-7): KAGVTQTPRYLIKTRGQQVTLSCSPISGHRSVSWYQQTPGQGLQFLFEYFSETQRNKGNFPGRFSGRQFSNSRSEMNVSTLELGDSALYLCASSLGDGSYEQYFGPGTRLTVT.

This chain's CDR3 is CASSPLGSIYNEQFF. The chain carries TRBV12-3 or TRBV12-4 and TRBJ2-1; TCRdb indicates TRBD1, and absent DNA this call remains unverified. The CDR3 sequence is 15 residues long.

This chain links TRBV6-5 with TRBJ1-2. Germline V gene sequence: CDR1 MNHEY, CDR2 SVGAGI. The CDR3 is made up of 13 amino acids. The CDR3 spells CASSYSRVDGYTF.

The gene calls are TRBV6-2 or TRBV6-3 and TRBJ2-7; TCRdb names TRBD2, which stays unverified in the absence of DNA. The CDR3 is 18 amino acids. Germline-derived CDR1 and CDR2 are MNHEY and SVGEGT. This chain's CDR3 is CASSYSPVGLDQGYEQYF.

V gene TRBV28 combines with J gene TRBJ1-5; the TCRdb D gene call, TRBD1, has no DNA to confirm it. Germline CDR1 is MDHEN and CDR2 is SYDVKM. This CDR3 is 20 amino acids long. CDR3 region: CASSLARDRGTLVVVKPQHF.

The J gene is TRBJ2-2, the V gene TRBV28; the D gene TCRdb calls, TRBD2, cannot be checked with no DNA. The germline V gene has CDR1 MDHEN and CDR2 SYDVKM. This CDR3 region has 16 residues. The chain's CDR3 is CASSPLAGGTTGELFF.

The chain links TRBV29-1 to TRBJ1-1. Germline CDR1 SQVTM, CDR2 ANQGSEA. The CDR3 is 13 amino acids. This chain's CDR3 is CSVEDGLNTEAFF.

This chain connects TRBV5-1 to TRBJ1-5; TCRdb's assignment of TRBD1 cannot be checked, as there is no DNA. CDR1 is SGHRS, CDR2 YFSETQ, per germline. The CDR3 totals 14 residues. CDR3 amino acids: CATPSDRRNQPQHF.

The rearrangement links TRBV29-1 to TRBJ1-2; without DNA, the TCRdb call of TRBD1 cannot be checked. The CDR3 length is 11 residues. The germline CDR1 and CDR2 sequences are SQVTM and ANQGSEA. CDR3 in amino acids: CSGAGDYGYTF.

The chain recombines TRBV14 with TRBJ2-7; the D call from TCRdb, TRBD1, cannot be confirmed without DNA. From germline, CDR1 is SGHDN and CDR2 FVKESK. CDR3 size: 16 residues. The CDR3 sequence is CASSQKWDRGSYEQYF. The full variable domain, its missing parts supplied by reference TRBV14 and TRBJ2-7, is EAGVTQFPSHSVIEKGQTVTLRCDPISGHDNLYWYRRVMGKEIKFLLHFVKESKQDESGMPNNRFLAERTGGTYSTLKVQPAELEDSGVYFCASSQKWDRGSYEQYFGPGTRLTVT.